Each of the 26 T cell receptor beta chains below was sequenced from the same sample in a study of early T cells in non-severe SARS-CoV-2 infection. TCRdb re-called the 5' RACE reads with MiXCR, one entry per CDR3 protein. The sample shows about 61,000 distinct CDR3 sequences, 9.5% to 15% of them seen only once. The sample consisted of whole blood, taken at baseline. The origin of the receptors is an adult who was a healthcare worker with PCR-confirmed SARS-CoV-2 infection or an uninfected control (not recorded which). The donor label of this sample is uncertain.

V is TRBV5-5 and J is TRBJ2-5, with TRBD2 identical over 8 bases. Looked up from germline, CDR1 is SGHKS and CDR2 is YYEKEE (reference sequence). The CDR3 runs 13 residues. Germline trimming cut 7 bases from V and 5 bases from J; bases unmatched to any gene: 7. The CDR3 DNA reads as TGTGCCAGCTGCCCGGGGGGGTACGAGACCCAGTACTTC. It yields the protein CASCPGGYETQYF.

The CDR3 DNA reads TGTGCCAGCAGCAATGGGGAGGGACCGCCCCTTGGGTCAGAGACCCAGTACTTC. It specifies CASSNGEGPPLGSETQYF. The V call is TRBV21-1, the J call TRBJ2-5; the table's D call, TRBD2, has no DNA check behind it. TRBV21-1 is marked as a pseudogene. The length of the CDR3 is 18 residues.

J is TRBJ2-5 and V is TRBV12-3 or TRBV12-4; 8 bases match TRBD2. V shed 2 bases, J shed 5 bases, and the junction held 7 bases outside the gene matches. The CDR3 has 15 amino acids. The CDR3 region is CASSLPGGYIETQYF. The CDR3 coding sequence is TGTGCCAGCAGTTTACCGGGGGGGTATATCGAGACCCAGTACTTC.

This clonotype was recorded at least ten times. V and J are TRBV2 and TRBJ2-3; 8 positions match TRBD1. The CDR3 covers 13 residues. The V segment lost 6 bases and the J segment 7 bases; nucleotides outside the gene matches: 6. Germline CDR1 is SNHLY and CDR2 is FYNNEI. The CDR3 loop is CASSPGTGNTQYF. As DNA, the CDR3 is TGTGCCAGCAGCCCCGGGACAGGAAATACGCAGTATTTT.

This clonotype turned up a few times. The chain recombines TRBV6-5 with TRBJ2-6; the match to TRBD1 covers 7 bases. Germline CDR1 reads MNHEY; CDR2 reads SVGAGI. V gave up 5 bases and J gave up 0 bases; unmatched junction bases: 7. This CDR3 has 17 residues. CDR3 amino acids: CASSGQAGGSGANVLTF. CDR3 coding DNA: TGTGCCAGCAGTGGACAGGCCGGAGGCTCTGGGGCCAACGTCCTGACTTTC.

In this sample, this clonotype turned up many times. The rearrangement uses TRBV6-2 or TRBV6-3 and TRBJ2-7, with a tentative D call TRBD1 (6 bases). Trimming removed 2 bases at V and 0 bases at J, with 23 bases between. CDR1 and CDR2 (germline): MNHEY, SVGEGT. The CDR3 consists of 19 residues. This chain's CDR3 is CASSYDAHTGRGSSYEQYV. Written as DNA, the CDR3 is TGTGCCAGCAGTTACGATGCTCATACAGGGAGAGGGAGCTCCTACGAGCAGTACGTC.

This rearrangement joins TRBV7-3 to TRBJ2-1; D not resolved. The CDR3 contains 15 residues. V lost 5 bases and J 13 bases, leaving 24 bases between the germline ends. Germline assignment: CDR1 SGHTA and CDR2 FQGTGA. The chain's CDR3 is CASSPNPASRVFQFF. The DNA of the CDR3 is TGTGCCAGCAGCCCGAACCCCGCTTCCCGGGTCTTTCAGTTCTTC.

This clonotype was observed a few times. V and J are TRBV19 and TRBJ1-4; no reliable D call. The CDR3 is 13 residues long. Germline CDR1 and CDR2: LNHDA and SQIVND (reference sequence). The V end lost 7 bases, the J end lost 4 bases, and 10 bases lay between the germline ends. CDR3: CASNPQHNEKLFF. The CDR3 nucleotides read TGTGCCAGTAACCCACAGCATAATGAAAAACTGTTTTTT.

This chain uses TRBV2 with TRBJ2-1; D is unclear. The CDR3 runs to 15 residues. V was pared by 6 bases and J by 8 bases, with 20 bases between. Germline V gives CDR1 SNHLY, CDR2 FYNNEI. The CDR3 loop is CASSGSRSWSYEQFF. The CDR3 DNA reads as TGTGCCAGCAGCGGGTCACGCTCCTGGTCCTATGAGCAGTTCTTC.

The rearrangement joins TRBV25-1 to TRBJ1-6; D uncertain. Germline V gene sequence: CDR1 MGHDK, CDR2 SYGVNS. This CDR3 has 14 residues. Trimming removed 2 bases from V and 2 bases from J, with 4 bases in between. The chain's CDR3 is CASSESTYNSPLHF. As DNA, the CDR3 is TGTGCCAGCAGTGAAAGTACCTATAATTCACCCCTCCACTTT. The complete variable domain, with remaining parts taken from reference TRBV25-1 and TRBJ1-6, reads EADIYQTPRYLVIGTGKKITLECSQTMGHDKMYWYQQDPGMELHLIHYSYGVNSTEKGDLSSESTVSRIRTEHFPLTLESARPSHTSQYLCASSESTYNSPLHFGNGTRLTVT.

The chain uses TRBV4-1 and TRBJ1-5; D is perhaps TRBD1 (5 bases). The length of the CDR3 is 15 residues. Germline V gene lookup returns CDR1 MGHRA and CDR2 YSYEKL. The germline V and J ends were trimmed by 0 bases and 2 bases, with 8 bases remaining between them. The chain's CDR3 is CASSQDGRGNQPQHF. CDR3 sequence (DNA): TGCGCCAGCAGCCAAGATGGCAGGGGCAATCAGCCCCAGCATTTT.

This clonotype was seen many times. CDR3 sequence (DNA): TGCGCCAGCAGAGGGGGCGCGGCAGATACGCAGTATTTT. This codes for CASRGGAADTQYF. The chain couples TRBV10-2 to TRBJ2-3; TRBD1 agrees at 7 bases. The CDR3 has 13 amino acids. From germline, CDR1 is WSHSY and CDR2 SAAADI. V was pared by 6 bases and J by 4 bases, with 4 bases of the junction left unmatched.

A few counts support this clonotype. The chain combines TRBV2 with TRBJ2-1; D is uncertain. CDR3 length: 13 residues. Germline V gene lookup returns CDR1 SNHLY and CDR2 FYNNEI. The V and J ends lost 0 bases and 8 bases respectively, with 8 bases between them. CDR3 in amino acids: CASSEAPGYEQFF. In DNA, the CDR3 is TGTGCCAGCAGTGAAGCGCCCGGCTATGAGCAGTTCTTC.

This clonotype is classed as medium-sized (0.01 to 0.1%). The chain is built from TRBV7-6 and TRBJ2-5; the match to TRBD2 covers 12 bases. Germline CDR1 is SGHVS and CDR2 is FNYEAQ. With 5 bases clipped from V and 5 bases from J, the junction kept 15 bases outside the gene matches. CDR3 size: 18 residues. The CDR3 DNA sequence: TGTGCCAGCAGCCCGAATACCGGGACTAGCGGGCGAATTGAGACCCAGTACTTC. It translates to CASSPNTGTSGRIETQYF.

The table lists this clonotype with many counts. This rearrangement joins TRBV20-1 to TRBJ2-1; 10 bases line up with TRBD1. Germline V gives CDR1 DFQATT, CDR2 SNEGSKA (reference sequence). The CDR3 runs 15 residues. V was pared by 5 bases and J by 9 bases, with 13 bases of the junction left unmatched. CDR3 nucleotides: TGCAGTGCTTCCACCGCGGGACAGGGGTATTTTGAGCAGTTCTTC. Translation gives CSASTAGQGYFEQFF.

The chain joins TRBV19 to TRBJ1-6; D may be TRBD1 (5 bases). V was cut by 7 bases and J by 4 bases, with 11 bases left in between. The CDR3 contains 14 residues. The germline V gene encodes CDR1 LNHDA and CDR2 SQIVND (reference sequence). The CDR3 region has the DNA TGTGCCAGTACCTCGACAGCATATAATTCACCCCTCCACTTT. Its translation is CASTSTAYNSPLHF.

The chain combines TRBV18 with TRBJ1-5, with TRBD1 as a possible D gene (5 bases). The ends were cut back, 3 bases at V and 9 bases at J, with 15 bases in the middle. CDR1 and CDR2 (germline): KGHSH, LQKENI. This CDR3 contains 14 residues. The CDR3 region has the DNA TGTGCCAGCTCACCTCCGCTCGAGGGGTCGCCCCAGCATTTT. Protein product: CASSPPLEGSPQHF.

This sequence joins TRBV19 and TRBJ2-3; unclear D gene. CDR1 and CDR2 from the germline V gene are LNHDA and SQIVND (reference sequence). Trimming left V 3 bases short and J 3 bases short, with 7 bases between. The CDR3 has 13 amino acids. The CDR3 coding sequence is TGTGCCAGTAGTATCCTCTTGACAGATACGCAGTATTTT. Translation gives CASSILLTDTQYF.

The V and J genes are TRBV6-4 and TRBJ2-7; 8 bases are shared with TRBD2. Per the germline V gene, CDR1 is MRHNA and CDR2 is SNTAGT. V trimming: 6 bases; J trimming: 11 bases; junction bases outside the gene matches: 18. The CDR3 covers 15 residues. The CDR3 loop reads CASSHLDSGVHREYV. Here the CDR3 DNA reads TGTGCCAGCAGCCACTTAGATAGCGGGGTCCATCGGGAGTACGTC.

The sample holds a few counts of this clonotype. The V call is TRBV10-2, the J call TRBJ2-3; D is uncertain. Germline-derived CDR1 and CDR2 are WSHSY and SAAADI. The V and J ends lost 11 bases and 2 bases respectively, with 11 bases between them. The CDR3 is 12 amino acids. CDR3 nucleotide sequence: TGCGCCCTGGGGAAGAACACAGATACGCAGTATTTT. Its protein is CALGKNTDTQYF.

The chain links TRBV20-1 to TRBJ1-2, with a tentative D call TRBD1 (5 bases). Trimming removed 0 bases at V and 2 bases at J, with 10 bases between. Germline CDR1 DFQATT, CDR2 SNEGSKA (reference sequence). CDR3 size: 14 residues. In DNA, the CDR3 is TGCAGTGCTAGAGACCAGCGGGGGAACTATGGCTACACCTTC. Protein sequence: CSARDQRGNYGYTF.

This sequence joins TRBV7-3 and TRBJ2-1; D may be TRBD1 (7 bases). Trimming cost V 4 bases and J 8 bases, with 18 bases left between them. The CDR3 is 15 residues long. Germline lookup yields CDR1 SGHTA and CDR2 FQGTGA. The CDR3 DNA reads as TGTGCCAGCAGCTGGGGGGCAGGGGGAAGGGATGAGCAGTTCTTC. It codes for CASSWGAGGRDEQFF.

This clonotype was detected many times. This chain joins TRBV7-6 and TRBJ2-2; D possibly corresponds to TRBD1 (5 bases). From germline, CDR1 is SGHVS and CDR2 FNYEAQ. Trimming took 5 bases from V and 4 from J, leaving 17 bases between them. This CDR3 has 16 residues. CDR3 sequence (DNA): TGTGCCAGCAGCCCGAAAGATGACAGCCTCACCGGGGAGCTGTTTTTT. Translating it yields CASSPKDDSLTGELFF.

V and J are TRBV2 and TRBJ2-1; either TRBD1 or TRBD2 may fit D (5 bases each). V was pared by 4 bases and J by 6 bases, with 10 bases between. The CDR3 covers 13 residues. CDR1 and CDR2 from the germline V gene are SNHLY and FYNNEI. In nucleotides, the CDR3 is TGTGCCAGCAGTGCTGCGAGGGGCAATGAGCAGTTCTTC. This sequence encodes CASSAARGNEQFF. Looking up the rest from reference TRBV2 and TRBJ2-1 gives the full variable domain: EPEVTQTPSHQVTQMGQEVILRCVPISNHLYFYWYRQILGQKVEFLVSFYNNEISEKSEIFDDQFSVERPDGSNFTLKIRSTKLEDSAMYFCASSAARGNEQFFGPGTRLTVL.

This clonotype was recorded at least ten times. V usage is TRBV20-1 and J usage is TRBJ2-3; D is ambiguous. Germline V lookup: CDR1 DFQATT, CDR2 SNEGSKA (reference sequence). The V end was cut by 3 bases, the J end by 5 bases, with 12 bases between. CDR3 length equals 13 residues. CDR3 amino acids: CSASQGVVDTQYF. The DNA of the CDR3 is TGCAGTGCTAGTCAAGGAGTGGTAGATACGCAGTATTTT.

This chain joins TRBV5-1 and TRBJ2-4; no clear D gene. The CDR3 length is 17 residues. With 3 bases removed from V and 0 bases from J, the gap between germline ends came to 16 bases. From germline, CDR1 is SGHRS and CDR2 YFSETQ. CDR3 DNA sequence: TGCGCCAGCAGCTATTTTAGCCCCTTCCTAGCCAAAAACATTCAGTACTTC. Amino acid sequence: CASSYFSPFLAKNIQYF.